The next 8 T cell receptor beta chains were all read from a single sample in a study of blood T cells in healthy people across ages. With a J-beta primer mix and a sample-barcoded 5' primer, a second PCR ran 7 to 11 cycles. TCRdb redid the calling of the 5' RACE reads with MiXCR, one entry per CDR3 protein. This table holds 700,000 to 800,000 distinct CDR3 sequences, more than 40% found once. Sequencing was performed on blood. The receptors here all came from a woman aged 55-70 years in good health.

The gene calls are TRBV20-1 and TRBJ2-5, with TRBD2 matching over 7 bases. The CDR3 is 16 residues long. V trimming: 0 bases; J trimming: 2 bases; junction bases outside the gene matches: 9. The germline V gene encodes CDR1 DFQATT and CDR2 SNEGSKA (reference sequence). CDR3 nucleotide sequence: TGCAGTGCTAGAGATTACCGCGGGACTATTCAAGAGACCCAGTACTTC. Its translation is CSARDYRGTIQETQYF.

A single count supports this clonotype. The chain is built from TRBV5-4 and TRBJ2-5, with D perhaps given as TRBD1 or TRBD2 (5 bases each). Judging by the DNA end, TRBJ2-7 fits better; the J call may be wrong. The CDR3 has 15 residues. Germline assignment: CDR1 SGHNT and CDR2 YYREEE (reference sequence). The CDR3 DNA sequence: TGTGCCAGCAGCGGGACCAGTTTGGGGACCTACGAGCAGTACTTC. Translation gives CASSGTSLGTYEQYF.

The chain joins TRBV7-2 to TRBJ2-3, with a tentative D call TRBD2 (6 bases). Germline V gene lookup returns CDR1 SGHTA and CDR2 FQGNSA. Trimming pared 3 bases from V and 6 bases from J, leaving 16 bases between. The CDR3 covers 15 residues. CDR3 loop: CASSFTSTQGDTQYF. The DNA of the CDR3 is TGTGCCAGCAGCTTTACTAGCACTCAAGGGGATACGCAGTATTTT.

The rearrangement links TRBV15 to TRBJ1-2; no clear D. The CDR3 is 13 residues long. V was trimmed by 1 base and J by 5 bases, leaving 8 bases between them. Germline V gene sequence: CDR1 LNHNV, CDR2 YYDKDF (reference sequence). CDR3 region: CATSRVLLYGYTF. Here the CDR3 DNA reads TGTGCCACCAGCAGAGTCCTTCTGTATGGCTACACCTTC.

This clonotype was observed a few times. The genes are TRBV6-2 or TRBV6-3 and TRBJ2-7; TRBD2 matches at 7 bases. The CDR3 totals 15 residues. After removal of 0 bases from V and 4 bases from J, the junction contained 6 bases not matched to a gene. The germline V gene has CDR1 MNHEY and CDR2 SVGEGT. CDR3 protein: CASSYSRAGPYEQYF. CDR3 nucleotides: TGTGCCAGCAGTTACTCGAGAGCGGGACCTTACGAGCAGTACTTC.

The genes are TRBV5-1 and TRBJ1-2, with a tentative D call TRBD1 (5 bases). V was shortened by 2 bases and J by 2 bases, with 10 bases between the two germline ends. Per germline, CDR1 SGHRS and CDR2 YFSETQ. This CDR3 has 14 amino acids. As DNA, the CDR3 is TGCGCCAGCAGCTTCGCGGGACCCAACTATGGCTACACCTTC. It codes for CASSFAGPNYGYTF.

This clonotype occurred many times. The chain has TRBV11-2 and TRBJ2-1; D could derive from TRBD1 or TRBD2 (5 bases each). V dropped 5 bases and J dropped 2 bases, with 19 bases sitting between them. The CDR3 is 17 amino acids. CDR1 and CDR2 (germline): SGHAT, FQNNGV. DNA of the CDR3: TGTGCCAGCAGCAGCTACCCCGGGACCTCAACCTACAATGAGCAGTTCTTC. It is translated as CASSSYPGTSTYNEQFF.

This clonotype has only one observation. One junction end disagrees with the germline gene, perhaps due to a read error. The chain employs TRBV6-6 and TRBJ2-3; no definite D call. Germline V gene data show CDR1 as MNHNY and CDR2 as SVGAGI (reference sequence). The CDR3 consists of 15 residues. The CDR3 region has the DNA TGTGTCAGCAGTTACTTTCAGGACGGTCAGGATACGCAGTATTTT. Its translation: CVSSYFQDGQDTQYF.